Reported below is one TCR beta chain. The data stem from a study of T cells in Graves' hyperthyroidism and ophthalmopathy. Amplification targeted TCR beta CDR3 regions from RNA transcripts. With the HTBI primer set, the TCR CDR3 went through a first round of RT-PCR. TCRdb re-analysed the multiplex PCR reads in MiXCR, keeping a single row per CDR3 protein. Counted here are about 290,000 distinct CDR3 sequences, roughly 13% occurring once; the ten biggest clones make up 7.9%. Thyroid ultrasound and orbital computed tomography, with clinical symptoms and serum thyroxine and TRAb, informed diagnoses. The germline CDR1 and CDR2 sequences are ENHRY and SYGVKD. Trimming pared 7 bases from V and 5 bases from J, leaving 3 bases between. This CDR3 has 10 residues.

This sequence joins TRBV10-3 and TRBJ2-1; no clear D. This sequence was found in a woman between 40 and 55 years old with Graves' hyperthyroidism. Sample: blood. CDR3 nucleotides: TGTGCCATCAACGACAATGAGCAGTTCTTC. This encodes CAINDNEQFF.